What follows is one T cell receptor (beta chain) and its context. This clonotype was detected a few times. No cognate antigen has been identified for it. Base-call qualities are not available, and no considerably larger clone is one nucleotide away. This specimen comes from a study of human T cells and chemical hapten exposure (dated by TCRdb to the early 2020s). Broadly, across the study: For sensitization, 2% DPC in acetone was applied to a roughly 2 cm by roughly 2 cm area of upper inner arm skin. Patch testing was done on the upper back using Finn chambers containing 0.01% DPC, and results were scored after 6 days according to International Contact Dermatitis Research Group standards. Patient blood was sampled pre-sensitization (week 0) and at 2, 6 and about 24 weeks after DPC sensitization. Weekly therapeutic DPC doses were additionally applied to the scalp of patients throughout the approximately 25-week study period. This study followed changes in the peripheral blood TCR repertoire in vivo during primary and secondary sensitization of alopecia patients to the hapten diphenylcyclopropenone (DPC). The patient cohort, mostly female, included alopecia areata with under or over 50% scalp involvement, alopecia totalis and alopecia universalis. The libraries were sequenced as a pool, and the TCR yield per sample differed mostly because of small variations in library volumes within the pool. Blood for TCR sequencing was provided by twenty-nine alopecia patients at one to four time points (pre-sensitization, 2, 6 and 24 weeks).

The CDR3 measures 16 amino acids from cysteine to phenylalanine. Solely the CDR3 DNA is kept, with 48 bases framed from the first base. V drops 4 bases and J drops 3 bases, leaving 17 bases in between. Based on the germline V gene, the CDR1 and CDR2 sequences are SGDLS and YYNGEE. The sample's time point label, decoded: pre-sensitization, week 0. This specimen's treatment or condition label, interpreted: therapeutic diphenylcyclopropenone sensitization with weekly scalp DPC. At each patch-test visit, blood was drawn before the patch test was applied. Eligible patients were aged 18 to 70, diagnosed with alopecia, deemed suitable for DPC therapy, and excluded if pregnant. Total RNA was isolated from unfractionated whole blood collected in Tempus Blood RNA tubes. On the study overall, not on this receptor specifically: Repeated subsampling changed both the strength of the expansion versus patch-test correlation and the threshold at which that correlation became significant. Alopecia, a presumed autoimmune disease, was present in all patients, so the immune response of the patients might differ from that of healthy individuals. DPC sensitization did not change how many TCRs were above 1 in 1000 frequency, and no evidence was found of alterations in global repertoire structure. Compared with pre-sensitization or healthy control sets, expanded TCRs formed significantly more large CDR3 similarity clusters, which is consistent with antigen-driven responses. Patch test score was positively correlated with the number of PT1 expanded TCRs, with significance at thresholds 8, 16 and 32 but not at 4.

The library was produced with RACE. The instrument was a NextSeq 500. Library preparation attached unique molecular identifiers to individual cDNA molecules for quantitative, reproducible TCR counting. For every blood RNA sample, sequencing covered both the TCR alpha and TCR beta chains. In the source study's methods: A median of around 100,000 TCRs per sample was observed, with a range of about 23,224 to 690,600. V, J and CDR3 annotation of the TCR reads was carried out using the Decombinator software suite. For PS versus PT1 abundance plots, all samples were subsampled to the same number of TCRs (28,000). TCRs were defined as expanded if absent before sensitization and observed at least eight times at the 2-week time point. The public reads were reanalyzed by TCRdb: fastp trimming at Q25, MiXCR alignment, in-frame beta chains only. Rows are unified per CDR3 protein, each entry keeping the most common DNA and genes. TCRdb assigned the V and J calls; the authors' analysis was not used. The sample data list 150,000 to 200,000 distinct CDR3 sequences, and 30% of these were observed just once. Less than 3.5% of the sample is held by the ten biggest clonotypes.

This specimen consisted of whole blood, obtained in connection with sensitization to the hapten diphenylcyclopropenone (DPC). The TCR sequence derives from a woman between 25 and 40 years old with alopecia areata. Some clones in this sample may be carry-over from other donors' samples. The chain uses TRBV9 and TRBJ1-3; matching of 5 bases hints at TRBD1 as the D gene. The encoded CDR3 is CASSTGAGNGGNTIYF. The nucleotide sequence reads TGTGCCAGCAGCACCGGGGCCGGGAATGGTGGAAACACCATATATTTT.